The 26 T cell receptor beta chains presented below share a single source sample, sequenced in a study of shared clonotypes between healthy human individuals (dated by TCRdb to 2018 to 2021). The library was made by the immunoSEQ multiplex PCR assay. TCRdb took over this immuneACCESS table, retaining in-frame rearrangements with V and J assigned. Such tables are incomplete; in checked studies, under half of the missing clones stem from an unresolved V gene, and the remainder is unexplained. Recorded for this sample are about 2.3 million clones; 80% to 95% of them occurred a single time. In total, the top ten clones hold 0.39% of the sample. Sequencing used naive CD4+ T cells from PBMCs. The cell subset or site label on this specimen signifies: CD45RA+ positively selected. The origin of the receptors is a man younger than 35 in good health. Some clones in this sample may be carry-over from other donors' samples.

This sequence joins TRBV19 and TRBJ2-7, with 10 nucleotides matching TRBD1. This CDR3 is built from 16 residues. CDR1 is LNHDA, CDR2 SQIVND, per germline (reference sequence). After removal of 3 bases from V and 2 bases from J, the junction contained 7 bases not matched to a gene. The CDR3 protein is CASSMTRDRGPYEQYF. CDR3 sequence (DNA): TGTGCCAGTAGTATGACCCGGGACAGGGGCCCCTACGAGCAGTACTTC. Full variable domain (rest looked up from reference TRBV19 and TRBJ2-7): DGGITQSPKYLFRKEGQNVTLSCEQNLNHDAMYWYRQDPGQGLRLIYYSQIVNDFQKGDIAEGYSVSREKKESFPLTVTSAQKNPTAFYLCASSMTRDRGPYEQYFGPGTRLTVT.

Of note for this clone: Other DNA sequences from this sample encode an identical CDR3 as well. The chain employs TRBV9 and TRBJ2-7, with 9 bases aligning to TRBD2. The V and J ends lost 0 bases and 3 bases, in that order; junction bases with no gene match: 4. The germline V gene encodes CDR1 SGDLS and CDR2 YYNGEE. There are 15 residues in the CDR3. CDR3 residues: CASSVGLAGSYEQYF. The DNA for the CDR3 is TGTGCCAGCAGCGTAGGTCTAGCGGGGAGCTACGAGCAGTACTTC.

V usage is TRBV27 and J usage is TRBJ2-1, with 7 nucleotides matching TRBD1. Per the germline V gene, CDR1 is MNHEY and CDR2 is SMNVEV (reference sequence). With V trimmed by 5 bases and J by 7 bases, 14 bases remained unmatched. The CDR3 totals 16 residues. The CDR3 region has the DNA TGTGCCAGCAGTGCCAGGGGGAGCGTGGGCGGAAATGAGCAGTTCTTC. Translation: CASSARGSVGGNEQFF.

The chain links TRBV11-2 to TRBJ2-7; perhaps D is TRBD1 or TRBD2 (5 bases each). From germline, CDR1 is SGHAT and CDR2 FQNNGV. The CDR3 has 15 amino acids. The V gene lost 1 base and the J gene lost 2 bases, with 12 bases spanning the gap. This chain's CDR3 is CASSLGRDGAYEQYF. The CDR3 DNA is TGTGCCAGCAGCTTAGGCCGGGACGGGGCCTACGAGCAGTACTTC.

The rearrangement joins TRBV6-1 to TRBJ2-3, with 11 bases lining up with TRBD2. V lost 0 bases, J lost 10 bases, and 6 bases stayed unmatched. Germline V gene data show CDR1 as MNHNS and CDR2 as SASEGT. CDR3 length equals 15 residues. CDR3 residues: CASSEALAGGPAQYF. DNA for the CDR3: TGTGCCAGCAGTGAAGCGTTAGCGGGAGGGCCGGCGCAGTATTTT.

The chain uses TRBV6-4 and TRBJ2-1, with 9 positions matching TRBD2. The CDR3 runs to 15 residues. Losses at the gene ends were 3 bases for V and 3 bases for J; bases not matched to a gene: 3. Germline values: CDR1 MRHNA, CDR2 SNTAGT. The CDR3 bases are TGTGCCAGCAGTGATGAACTAGCGGGCTACAATGAGCAGTTCTTC. Translated: CASSDELAGYNEQFF.

This rearrangement joins TRBV28 to TRBJ1-6, with D unclear. The CDR3 runs to 15 residues. V was trimmed by 5 bases and J by 7 bases, leaving 15 bases between them. Germline lookup yields CDR1 MDHEN and CDR2 SYDVKM. CDR3 sequence reads: CASSLYWARNSPLHF. The CDR3 coding sequence is TGTGCCAGCAGTCTATACTGGGCTCGCAATTCACCCCTCCACTTT.

The chain has TRBV30 and TRBJ2-7, with 8 bases matching TRBD1. The V and J ends lost 2 bases and 6 bases, in that order; junction bases with no gene match: 12. This CDR3 is built from 15 residues. Germline CDR1 GTSNPN, CDR2 SVGIG (reference sequence). CDR3 loop: CAWSPWTGYRSEQYF. The CDR3 DNA follows: TGTGCCTGGAGTCCCTGGACAGGGTATCGTTCCGAGCAGTACTTC.

This chain joins TRBV2 and TRBJ2-1; no clear D. The CDR3 extends over 13 amino acids. Trimming pared 0 bases from V and 8 bases from J, leaving 8 bases between. The germline gives CDR1 SNHLY, CDR2 FYNNEI. The CDR3 bases are TGTGCCAGCAGTGAAGCCCCGGTATATGAGCAGTTCTTC. Encoded protein: CASSEAPVYEQFF.

The CDR3 here is CASSASAYNEQFF. CDR3 DNA: TGCGCCAGCAGTGCGTCGGCCTACAATGAGCAGTTCTTC. The rearrangement links TRBV5-1 to TRBJ2-1; D gene uncertain. The CDR3 is made up of 13 amino acids. CDR1 is SGHRS, CDR2 YFSETQ, per germline. Trimming took 5 bases from V and 2 from J, leaving 8 bases between them.

The chain joins TRBV19 to TRBJ2-7; D may be TRBD1 or TRBD2 (6 bases each). The CDR3 consists of 14 residues. The ends were cut back, 6 bases at V and 1 base at J, with 13 bases in the middle. From germline, CDR1 is LNHDA and CDR2 SQIVND (reference sequence). The CDR3 protein is CASRPRGASYEQYF. The CDR3 bases are TGTGCCAGTAGACCAAGGGGGGCGTCCTACGAGCAGTACTTC.

V usage is TRBV7-8 and J usage is TRBJ2-7; TRBD1 aligns across 8 bases. V gave up 5 bases and J gave up 5 bases; unmatched junction bases: 11. This CDR3 region has 15 residues. The germline gives CDR1 SGHVS, CDR2 FQNEAQ. Here the CDR3 reads CASSPSRTGNNEQYF. In nucleotides, the CDR3 is TGTGCCAGCAGCCCCTCCCGGACAGGGAACAACGAGCAGTACTTC.

The rearrangement joins TRBV14 to TRBJ2-7; 8 nucleotides agree with TRBD2. V shed 1 base and J 0 bases; nucleotides not matched to a gene: 5. Germline CDR1 is SGHDN and CDR2 is FVKESK. This CDR3 spans 16 amino acids. The CDR3 region is CASSQGLLAASYEQYF. The CDR3 DNA sequence: TGTGCCAGCAGCCAAGGGTTACTAGCGGCCTCCTACGAGCAGTACTTC.

V is TRBV7-3 and J is TRBJ2-2; D ambiguous. Trimming shortened V by 4 bases and J by 6 bases, and 12 bases separated the two germline ends. CDR1 and CDR2 from the germline V gene are SGHTA and FQGTGA. CDR3 length: 14 amino acids. The CDR3 region has the DNA TGTGCCAGCAGCTCGAATTCGGGTCCCGGGGAGCTGTTTTTT. Translation gives CASSSNSGPGELFF.

V and J are TRBV28 and TRBJ2-3, with 12 bases identical to TRBD2. Germline loops: CDR1 MDHEN, CDR2 SYDVKM. The CDR3 consists of 17 residues. The V gene end was trimmed by 0 bases and the J gene end by 0 bases; junction bases not matched to a gene: 1. CDR3 sequence reads: CASSLWGTSGSTDTQYF. The CDR3 bases are TGTGCCAGCAGTTTATGGGGGACTAGCGGGAGCACAGATACGCAGTATTTT.

The J gene is TRBJ2-1, the V gene TRBV15; 9 bases fit TRBD1. J lost 7 bases, V lost 2 bases, and 15 bases had no gene match. Germline V lookup: CDR1 LNHNV, CDR2 YYDKDF (reference sequence). The CDR3 runs to 18 residues. The DNA of the CDR3 is TGTGCCACCAGCAGACCTACAATGGCGAGGGACAGGGCAAATGAGCAGTTCTTC. Protein: CATSRPTMARDRANEQFF.

The genes are TRBV2 and TRBJ2-7; 9 bases are shared with TRBD2. V trimming: 8 bases; J trimming: 2 bases; junction bases outside the gene matches: 7. CDR1 SNHLY and CDR2 FYNNEI come from the germline V gene. The CDR3 totals 14 residues. The CDR3 sequence is CASFPTSGTYEQYF. Here the CDR3 DNA reads TGTGCCAGCTTCCCGACTAGCGGAACCTACGAGCAGTACTTC.

The chain has TRBV2 and TRBJ2-1; 7 bases map to TRBD1. Trimming cost V 7 bases and J 5 bases; bases outside gene matches: 5. The CDR3 has 13 amino acids. Per germline, CDR1 SNHLY and CDR2 FYNNEI. The CDR3 here is CASIIDRDNEQFF. DNA of the CDR3: TGTGCCAGCATTATCGACAGGGACAATGAGCAGTTCTTC. The whole variable domain, filled in from reference TRBV2 and TRBJ2-1, reads EPEVTQTPSHQVTQMGQEVILRCVPISNHLYFYWYRQILGQKVEFLVSFYNNEISEKSEIFDDQFSVERPDGSNFTLKIRSTKLEDSAMYFCASIIDRDNEQFFGPGTRLTVL.

About this clone: Other DNA variants within this sample encode the same CDR3. This chain links TRBV6-5 with TRBJ1-1; TRBD1 aligns across 8 bases. The germline CDR1 and CDR2 sequences are MNHEY and SVGAGI. J was trimmed by 4 bases and V by 0 bases; bases with no gene match: 7. The CDR3 covers 16 residues. The DNA for the CDR3 is TGTGCCAGCAGTTACTCCGACAGGGGAAGAGGCACTGAAGCTTTCTTT. Amino acid sequence: CASSYSDRGRGTEAFF.

With respect to this clone: Additional DNA sequences in this sample encode the identical CDR3. The chain joins TRBV11-3 to TRBJ2-1; 8 nucleotides line up with TRBD1. Unmatched junction bases numbered 4, after V lost 1 base and J lost 5 bases. The CDR3 spans 15 residues. Germline loops: CDR1 SGHNT, CDR2 YENEEA. The DNA for the CDR3 is TGTGCCAGCAGCTTAGGCCAGGGGGCGCACAATGAGCAGTTCTTC. This gives the protein CASSLGQGAHNEQFF. The entire variable domain, with the rest obtained from reference TRBV11-3 and TRBJ2-1, is as follows: EAGVVQSPRYKIIEKKQPVAFWCNPISGHNTLYWYLQNLGQGPELLIRYENEEAVDDSQLPKDRFSAERLKGVDSTLKIQPAELGDSAVYLCASSLGQGAHNEQFFGPGTRLTVL.

The rearrangement uses TRBV5-1 and TRBJ2-3, with D perhaps matching TRBD1 (6 bases). This CDR3 has 15 amino acids. Germline CDR1 SGHRS, CDR2 YFSETQ. V gave up 1 base and J gave up 2 bases, with 11 bases separating them. This CDR3 reads CASSLQGFNTDTQYF. The CDR3 DNA sequence: TGCGCCAGCAGCTTGCAGGGGTTCAACACAGATACGCAGTATTTT. Looking up the rest from reference TRBV5-1 and TRBJ2-3 gives the full variable domain: KAGVTQTPRYLIKTRGQQVTLSCSPISGHRSVSWYQQTPGQGLQFLFEYFSETQRNKGNFPGRFSGRQFSNSRSEMNVSTLELGDSALYLCASSLQGFNTDTQYFGPGTRLTVL.

CDR3 in amino acids: CSVGQGLNSPLHF. CDR3 bases: TGCAGCGTTGGACAAGGATTGAATTCACCCCTCCACTTT. The chain employs TRBV29-1 and TRBJ1-6, with D hard to call. The CDR3 is 13 residues long. Germline V gene lookup returns CDR1 SQVTM and CDR2 ANQGSEA. V lost 4 bases and J lost 7, with 11 bases in between.

The CDR3 loop is CASSPLTGISTDTQYF. Here the CDR3 DNA reads TGTGCCAGCAGCCCGTTAACAGGGATTAGCACAGATACGCAGTATTTT. The chain recombines TRBV7-9 with TRBJ2-3; a possible D gene is TRBD1 (6 bases). The germline V and J ends were trimmed by 5 bases and 0 bases, with 15 bases remaining between them. CDR3 length: 16 amino acids. The V gene's germline CDR1 is SEHNR and CDR2 FQNEAQ (reference sequence).

The chain carries TRBV27 and TRBJ2-3, with TRBD2 matching 7 bases. The CDR3 totals 15 residues. The V gene end was trimmed by 5 bases and the J gene end by 4 bases; junction bases not matched to a gene: 9. The V gene's germline CDR1 is MNHEY and CDR2 SMNVEV (reference sequence). CDR3 protein: CASSLWAGEPDTQYF. The CDR3 DNA reads TGTGCCAGCAGTCTATGGGCGGGGGAACCAGATACGCAGTATTTT.

The rearrangement joins TRBV29-1 to TRBJ2-7, with D possibly matching TRBD1 (6 bases). CDR1 and CDR2 (germline): SQVTM, ANQGSEA. The CDR3 has 12 residues. Trimming left V 4 bases short and J 2 bases short, with 9 bases between. CDR3 coding DNA: TGCAGCGTTGCCGGGGACACCTACGAGCAGTACTTC. Protein product: CSVAGDTYEQYF.

This chain uses TRBV10-3 with TRBJ1-1; 8 positions agree with TRBD1. Germline CDR1 ENHRY, CDR2 SYGVKD. The V and J ends lost 2 bases and 5 bases, in that order; junction bases with no gene match: 4. The CDR3 covers 14 residues. CDR3 coding DNA: TGTGCCATCAGTGAGCGGACAGGGATGACTGAAGCTTTCTTT. This encodes CAISERTGMTEAFF.